Presented here are 17 T cell receptor beta chains from one specimen sequenced in a study of blood T cells in healthy people across ages. With a J-beta primer mix and a sample-barcoded 5' primer, a second PCR ran about 7 to 12 cycles. TCRdb re-derived calls from the 5' RACE reads in MiXCR, one entry per CDR3 protein. The table lists about a million distinct CDR3 sequences, more than 30% of them singletons. Sequenced sample: blood. The source is a young man in good health.

For this clonotype: A junction boundary mismatches the germline segment, possibly from a read error. V is TRBV15 and J is TRBJ1-4; D is unresolved. From germline, CDR1 is LNHNV and CDR2 YYDKDF (reference sequence). The CDR3 extends over 16 amino acids. CDR3 nucleotides: TGTGCCGCCAGCAGAGAGAGAAGCACAACTAATGAAAAACTGTTTTTT. Protein sequence: CAASRERSTTNEKLFF.

This clonotype was picked up a small number of times. The genes are TRBV29-1 and TRBJ2-2, with a weak D call TRBD2 (6 bases). Trimming removed 6 bases from V and 2 bases from J, with 13 bases in between. This CDR3 is 14 amino acids long. Looked up from germline, CDR1 is SQVTM and CDR2 is ANQGSEA. The CDR3 sequence: CSVGRDLNTGELFF. The CDR3 DNA follows: TGCAGCGTGGGACGGGACTTAAACACCGGGGAGCTGTTTTTT.

This clonotype was detected ten times or more. The chain has TRBV28 and TRBJ2-3, with a weak D call TRBD2 (5 bases). V lost 8 bases to trimming and J lost 6 bases, with 15 bases between them. CDR3 length: 13 amino acids. From germline, CDR1 is MDHEN and CDR2 SYDVKM. For the CDR3, the DNA is TGTGCCAGCGGTGGCGGGTCCACGGATACGCAGTATTTT. Its translation is CASGGGSTDTQYF.

The chain joins TRBV5-1 to TRBJ2-7, with no clear D. This CDR3 spans 14 amino acids. V lost 0 bases to trimming and J lost 7 bases, with 14 bases between them. CDR1 is SGHRS, CDR2 YFSETQ, per germline. The CDR3 DNA reads as TGCGCCAGCAGCTTGGAGCCGGCTAGAGATGAGCAGTACTTC. Protein: CASSLEPARDEQYF.

CDR3 loop: CASSVGIRGTEAFF. CDR3 sequence (DNA): TGTGCCAGCAGCGTGGGAATTAGAGGGACTGAAGCTTTCTTT. The V gene is TRBV12-3 or TRBV12-4, the J gene TRBJ1-1, with D uncertain. Trimming took off 6 bases at V and 5 bases at J, with 16 bases between the two ends. The CDR3 contains 14 residues.

Worth noting for this clonotype: A junction end diverges from the germline sequence, so it may reflect a read error. The rearrangement joins TRBV7-7 to TRBJ2-7; D is possibly TRBD2 (5 bases). The tail of the sequence fits TRBJ2-5 better, so the J call may be wrong. Germline V CDR1 and CDR2: SSHAT, FNYEAQ (reference sequence). CDR3 length: 13 residues. In DNA, the CDR3 is TGTGCTAGCAGCTCCGGGAACAAGGGGACCCAGTACTTC. This encodes CASSSGNKGTQYF.

This chain links TRBV6-2 or TRBV6-3 with TRBJ1-2; D not certain. The CDR3 consists of 13 residues. CDR1 MNHEY and CDR2 SVGEGT come from the germline V gene. V lost 7 bases to trimming and J lost 4 bases, with 13 bases between them. The CDR3 reads CASNMDGSYGYTF. The CDR3 DNA sequence: TGTGCCAGCAACATGGACGGAAGCTATGGCTACACCTTC.

The genes are TRBV25-1 and TRBJ1-2; possible D gene TRBD1, 6 bases. The CDR3 contains 13 residues. V was clipped by 4 bases and J by 7 bases, with 13 bases between them. CDR1 is MGHDK and CDR2 is SYGVNS in the germline V gene. Here the CDR3 reads CASSVSGAGGYTF. DNA for the CDR3: TGTGCCAGCAGTGTTTCGGGGGCCGGTGGCTACACCTTC.

This clonotype was counted only a few times. The CDR3 coding sequence is TGTGCCAGCAGTTACAAGACTGGTTCCGTCTCTAACTATGGCTACACCTTC. Amino acid sequence: CASSYKTGSVSNYGYTF. This chain links TRBV6-5 with TRBJ1-2; D ambiguous. The germline gives CDR1 MNHEY, CDR2 SVGAGI. The V and J ends lost 2 bases and 0 bases respectively, with 16 bases between them. The CDR3 totals 17 residues.

This clonotype has more than one count but fewer than ten. The rearrangement joins TRBV28 to TRBJ1-2; 7 nucleotides line up with TRBD1. Germline V CDR1 and CDR2: MDHEN, SYDVKM. Germline trimming cut 5 bases from V and 1 base from J; bases unmatched to any gene: 7. This CDR3 spans 15 amino acids. CDR3 residues: CASSPGGPFNYGYTF. In DNA, the CDR3 is TGTGCCAGCAGTCCAGGGGGGCCGTTTAACTATGGCTACACCTTC.

The gene calls are TRBV28 and TRBJ2-2; 8 bases line up with TRBD1. The length of the CDR3 is 16 residues. Trimming cost V 3 bases and J 1 base; bases outside gene matches: 4. Germline-derived CDR1 and CDR2 are MDHEN and SYDVKM. For the CDR3, the DNA is TGTGCCAGCAGTTTCGACAGGGGAATGAACACCGGGGAGCTGTTTTTT. This codes for CASSFDRGMNTGELFF. The complete variable domain, with remaining parts taken from reference TRBV28 and TRBJ2-2, reads DVKVTQSSRYLVKRTGEKVFLECVQDMDHENMFWYRQDPGLGLRLIYFSYDVKMKEKGDIPEGYSVSREKKERFSLILESASTNQTSMYLCASSFDRGMNTGELFFGEGSRLTVL.

This clonotype was observed a handful of times. The chain uses TRBV24-1 and TRBJ2-2; D may be TRBD2 (5 bases). CDR3 size: 18 residues. The germline gives CDR1 KGHDR, CDR2 SFDVKD. The V and J ends lost 5 bases and 2 bases respectively, with 20 bases between them. This chain's CDR3 is CATSAEEWVIGNTGELFF. CDR3 nucleotides: TGTGCCACCAGTGCGGAGGAATGGGTCATTGGAAACACCGGGGAGCTGTTTTTT.

This clonotype was picked up a small number of times. V and J are TRBV12-3 or TRBV12-4 and TRBJ2-3; weak D call: TRBD1 (6 bases). The CDR3 is made up of 12 amino acids. V was clipped by 3 bases and J by 11 bases, with 12 bases between them. This CDR3 reads CASSLILGGQYF. The CDR3 bases are TGTGCCAGCAGTTTGATCTTAGGGGGGCAGTATTTT.

This clonotype has at least ten counts. V and J are TRBV9 and TRBJ1-2, with 9 nucleotides matching TRBD1. The V gene end was trimmed by 3 bases and the J gene end by 1 base; junction bases not matched to a gene: 7. The length of the CDR3 is 16 residues. The germline gives CDR1 SGDLS, CDR2 YYNGEE. CDR3 sequence: CASSGELDRGNYGYTF. As DNA, the CDR3 is TGTGCCAGCAGCGGCGAATTGGACAGGGGTAACTATGGCTACACCTTC.

The gene calls are TRBV9 and TRBJ2-3; 9 nucleotides match TRBD2. J was trimmed by 8 bases and V by 0 bases; bases with no gene match: 7. Germline lookup yields CDR1 SGDLS and CDR2 YYNGEE. The CDR3 is 15 residues long. CDR3 sequence (DNA): TGTGCCAGCAGCGTAGGGGTAGCGGGGGTTGCTACGCAGTATTTT. Amino acids: CASSVGVAGVATQYF.

The chain links TRBV10-3 to TRBJ1-4; 9 nucleotides align to TRBD1. Germline CDR1 ENHRY, CDR2 SYGVKD. The CDR3 is 17 residues long. V trimming: 0 bases; J trimming: 7 bases; junction bases outside the gene matches: 9. The CDR3 is CAISESFGGTGSEKLFF. The CDR3 nucleotides are TGTGCCATCAGTGAGTCTTTTGGCGGGACAGGGAGTGAAAAACTGTTTTTT.

This clonotype has more than one count but fewer than ten. The chain is built from TRBV2 and TRBJ2-1; 9 bases are shared with TRBD1. The V gene's germline CDR1 is SNHLY and CDR2 FYNNEI. V was clipped by 5 bases and J by 8 bases; unmatched bases: 7. There are 14 residues in the CDR3. CDR3 in DNA: TGTGCCAGCAGTTCCGGGACAGGGAGTTATGAGCAGTTCTTC. This sequence encodes CASSSGTGSYEQFF. Full variable domain (rest looked up from reference TRBV2 and TRBJ2-1): EPEVTQTPSHQVTQMGQEVILRCVPISNHLYFYWYRQILGQKVEFLVSFYNNEISEKSEIFDDQFSVERPDGSNFTLKIRSTKLEDSAMYFCASSSGTGSYEQFFGPGTRLTVL.